This T cell receptor beta chain was retrieved from a study of liver allograft versus peripheral blood T cells. About the study: Transplanted livers and recipients' peripheral blood had their T cell receptor repertoires compared. General study findings and limits: A difference was reportedly observed between T cell receptor repertoires inside liver allografts and those in peripheral blood.

Deletions cut 0 bases from V and 7 bases from J, with 12 bases between. The CDR3 is 14 amino acids. Germline V gives CDR1 LGHDT, CDR2 YNNKEL (reference sequence). On this clonotype itself: Its cognate antigen is unknown.

Via MiXCR, TCRdb re-called the reads, giving one row per CDR3 protein. In the table there are thousands of distinct CDR3 sequences, roughly a sixth of which are singletons. This TCR derives from a human patient who had a liver transplant. Some T cells here may be from the graft donor. J is TRBJ1-1 and V is TRBV3-1; D is unresolved. The CDR3 nucleotides are TGTGCCAGCAGCCAAGATAAGGAGGTAGTTGAAGCTTTCTTT. Translating gives CASSQDKEVVEAFF.